This TCR beta chain is from a study of beta chain features in type 1 diabetes. With regard to this clone: Its antigen is as yet unknown.

The study's findings and limits: In every one of the four CD4+ subsets, TCRB CDR3s were moderately but significantly shorter in Type 1 diabetes patients.

CDR1 is SGHRS, CDR2 YFSETQ, per germline. The V and J ends lost 4 bases and 7 bases, in that order; junction bases with no gene match: 10. The CDR3 is made up of 15 amino acids. Reverse transcription of all isolated RNA meant that expressed TCRB transcripts were sequenced. TCRdb's copy holds only in-frame clones and misses some; the assay was immunoSEQ multiplex PCR. Of roughly 290,000 clones in the sample, about 15% are singletons; the top ten hold roughly 0.015%. Material: naive CD4+ T cells from blood. This TCR derives from a man aged 18-30 years with type 1 diabetes. The V call is TRBV5-1, the J call TRBJ2-1, with 8 bases aligning to TRBD2. The CDR3 region has the DNA TGCGCCAGCAGCCCAGTTGCGGGAGGAGGGAATGAGCAGTTCTTC. Its translation is CASSPVAGGGNEQFF. Filled out from reference TRBV5-1 and TRBJ2-1, the complete variable domain reads KAGVTQTPRYLIKTRGQQVTLSCSPISGHRSVSWYQQTPGQGLQFLFEYFSETQRNKGNFPGRFSGRQFSNSRSEMNVSTLELGDSALYLCASSPVAGGGNEQFFGPGTRLTVL.